Presented here are 14 T cell receptor beta chains from one specimen sequenced in a study of blood T cell repertoires in COVID-19. Profiling relied on immunoSEQ multiplex PCR, and the TCRdb table lists in-frame clones only, not all of them. Of over 85,000 clones in the sample, nearly 90% were seen once. Sequenced input: peripheral blood. All receptors come from a man between 50 and 59 years old with active COVID-19.

This sequence joins TRBV5-1 and TRBJ1-2; D might be TRBD1 (6 bases). This CDR3 is 12 amino acids long. Germline loops: CDR1 SGHRS, CDR2 YFSETQ. V was cut by 4 bases and J by 8 bases, with 12 bases left in between. The CDR3 DNA is TGCGCCAGCAGCAAGGACAGAGAAGGCTACACCTTC. This translates into CASSKDREGYTF.

This clone was seen once. The gene calls are TRBV20-1 and TRBJ2-5, with a tentative D call TRBD1 (5 bases). Germline V lookup: CDR1 DFQATT, CDR2 SNEGSKA (reference sequence). V was pared by 3 bases and J by 4 bases, with 15 bases between. This CDR3 is built from 14 residues. In nucleotides, the CDR3 is TGCAGTGCTAGTAAACTTCAGGGTGTAGAGACCCAGTACTTC. It yields the protein CSASKLQGVETQYF.

This clone occurred once. V and J are TRBV4-1 and TRBJ1-2, with 8 bases identical to TRBD1. Unmatched junction bases numbered 6, after V lost 3 bases and J lost 3 bases. CDR1 is MGHRA, CDR2 YSYEKL, per germline. The CDR3 extends over 15 amino acids. As DNA, the CDR3 is TGCGCCAGCAGCCACCAACCAGGGGGCGACTATGGCTACACCTTC. This encodes CASSHQPGGDYGYTF.

This clone was found a few times. J is TRBJ2-7 and V is TRBV7-7, with D maybe TRBD2 (6 bases). Germline values: CDR1 SSHAT, CDR2 FNYEAQ (reference sequence). The CDR3 is made up of 15 amino acids. The ends were cut back, 5 bases at V and 3 bases at J, with 17 bases in the middle. The CDR3 loop reads CASSPSIGSVYEQYF. The CDR3 nucleotides read TGTGCCAGCAGCCCTAGTATCGGGAGCGTCTACGAGCAGTACTTC.

The chain recombines TRBV10-3 with TRBJ1-6; D gene uncertain. The CDR3 runs to 12 residues. Germline V gene lookup returns CDR1 ENHRY and CDR2 SYGVKD. V lost 2 bases and J 8 bases, leaving 4 bases between the germline ends. The CDR3 DNA sequence: TGTGCCATCAGTGAGGAGGATTCACCCCTCCACTTT. This codes for CAISEEDSPLHF.

This clone was seen just once. V usage is TRBV19 and J usage is TRBJ1-1; D gene ambiguous. V lost 5 bases and J lost 11, with 12 bases in between. The germline V gene encodes CDR1 LNHDA and CDR2 SQIVND (reference sequence). This CDR3 is 11 amino acids long. CDR3 region: CASSPTPNAFF. The CDR3 nucleotides are TGTGCCAGTAGTCCGACACCCAATGCTTTCTTT. Full variable domain (remainder filled in from reference TRBV19 and TRBJ1-1): DGGITQSPKYLFRKEGQNVTLSCEQNLNHDAMYWYRQDPGQGLRLIYYSQIVNDFQKGDIAEGYSVSREKKESFPLTVTSAQKNPTAFYLCASSPTPNAFFGQGTRLTVV.

CDR3 residues: CASSAGQGALYGYTF. The DNA of the CDR3 is TGTGCCAGCAGCGCCGGACAGGGAGCCCTCTATGGCTACACCTTC. The chain is built from TRBV9 and TRBJ1-2, with TRBD1 matching 8 bases. The CDR3 runs 15 residues. Germline CDR1 and CDR2: SGDLS and YYNGEE. V shed 3 bases and J 4 bases; nucleotides not matched to a gene: 8.

The CDR3 coding sequence is TGTGCCAGCAGTGAACTGGTGTTGCGGGGGCCCACAGATACGCAGTATTTT. Translated, it gives CASSELVLRGPTDTQYF. The rearrangement uses TRBV2 and TRBJ2-3; D might be TRBD2 (7 bases). The CDR3 contains 17 residues. The ends were cut back, 2 bases at V and 2 bases at J, with 17 bases in the middle. The germline V gene has CDR1 SNHLY and CDR2 FYNNEI.

The rearrangement links TRBV18 to TRBJ1-2; 10 nucleotides agree with TRBD1. Per the germline V gene, CDR1 is KGHSH and CDR2 is LQKENI. V shed 6 bases, J shed 6 bases, and the junction held 16 bases outside the gene matches. The CDR3 extends over 17 amino acids. CDR3 loop: CASSSRGTGVLGDGYTF. Here the CDR3 DNA reads TGTGCCAGCTCGTCCCGCGGGACAGGGGTGTTGGGTGATGGCTACACCTTC.

The chain has TRBV30 and TRBJ1-2; 7 positions agree with TRBD1. Germline loops: CDR1 GTSNPN, CDR2 SVGIG (reference sequence). The CDR3 loop spans 18 amino acids. V was clipped by 3 bases and J by 1 base; unmatched bases: 17. The CDR3 nucleotides read TGTGCCTGGAGCAGGGGAGTTATCCGGGCAGGGGGTAACTATGGCTACACCTTC. Protein product: CAWSRGVIRAGGNYGYTF.

The chain couples TRBV2 to TRBJ2-7; D is ambiguous. This CDR3 has 12 amino acids. Trimming pared 5 bases from V and 5 bases from J, leaving 10 bases between. Per the germline V gene, CDR1 is SNHLY and CDR2 is FYNNEI. CDR3 amino acids: CASSLESHEQYF. In nucleotides, the CDR3 is TGTGCCAGCAGTTTAGAGTCCCACGAGCAGTACTTC. Full variable domain (rest looked up from reference TRBV2 and TRBJ2-7): EPEVTQTPSHQVTQMGQEVILRCVPISNHLYFYWYRQILGQKVEFLVSFYNNEISEKSEIFDDQFSVERPDGSNFTLKIRSTKLEDSAMYFCASSLESHEQYFGPGTRLTVT.

This chain connects TRBV6-1 to TRBJ1-5; D remains unclear. This CDR3 spans 15 amino acids. V gave up 2 bases and J gave up 6 bases, with 14 bases separating them. Germline loops: CDR1 MNHNS, CDR2 SASEGT. The CDR3 loop is CASSEREGPGQPQHF. Written as DNA, the CDR3 is TGTGCCAGCAGTGAAAGGGAGGGTCCAGGTCAGCCCCAGCATTTT.

This rearrangement joins TRBV5-4 to TRBJ2-6; TRBD1 might be the D (6 bases). Looked up from germline, CDR1 is SGHNT and CDR2 is YYREEE (reference sequence). The CDR3 consists of 16 residues. V lost 7 bases to trimming and J lost 0 bases, with 14 bases between them. This chain's CDR3 is CASRLDSYSGANVLTF. CDR3 sequence (DNA): TGTGCCAGCCGCCTGGACAGCTACTCTGGGGCCAACGTCCTGACTTTC.

The chain carries TRBV7-2 and TRBJ1-5, with no clear D. Per germline, CDR1 SGHTA and CDR2 FQGNSA. The CDR3 is 17 residues long. V was clipped by 3 bases and J by 2 bases, with 17 bases between them. The CDR3 coding sequence is TGTGCCAGCAGCTTTGTTTCGGGGTGGCAGGGCAATCAGCCCCAGCATTTT. This sequence encodes CASSFVSGWQGNQPQHF. The full variable domain, in which reference TRBV7-2 and TRBJ1-5 provide the parts outside the CDR3, is GAGVSQSPSNKVTEKGKDVELRCDPISGHTALYWYRQSLGQGLEFLIYFQGNSAPDKSGLPSDRFSAERTGGSVSTLTIQRTQQEDSAVYLCASSFVSGWQGNQPQHFGDGTRLSIL.